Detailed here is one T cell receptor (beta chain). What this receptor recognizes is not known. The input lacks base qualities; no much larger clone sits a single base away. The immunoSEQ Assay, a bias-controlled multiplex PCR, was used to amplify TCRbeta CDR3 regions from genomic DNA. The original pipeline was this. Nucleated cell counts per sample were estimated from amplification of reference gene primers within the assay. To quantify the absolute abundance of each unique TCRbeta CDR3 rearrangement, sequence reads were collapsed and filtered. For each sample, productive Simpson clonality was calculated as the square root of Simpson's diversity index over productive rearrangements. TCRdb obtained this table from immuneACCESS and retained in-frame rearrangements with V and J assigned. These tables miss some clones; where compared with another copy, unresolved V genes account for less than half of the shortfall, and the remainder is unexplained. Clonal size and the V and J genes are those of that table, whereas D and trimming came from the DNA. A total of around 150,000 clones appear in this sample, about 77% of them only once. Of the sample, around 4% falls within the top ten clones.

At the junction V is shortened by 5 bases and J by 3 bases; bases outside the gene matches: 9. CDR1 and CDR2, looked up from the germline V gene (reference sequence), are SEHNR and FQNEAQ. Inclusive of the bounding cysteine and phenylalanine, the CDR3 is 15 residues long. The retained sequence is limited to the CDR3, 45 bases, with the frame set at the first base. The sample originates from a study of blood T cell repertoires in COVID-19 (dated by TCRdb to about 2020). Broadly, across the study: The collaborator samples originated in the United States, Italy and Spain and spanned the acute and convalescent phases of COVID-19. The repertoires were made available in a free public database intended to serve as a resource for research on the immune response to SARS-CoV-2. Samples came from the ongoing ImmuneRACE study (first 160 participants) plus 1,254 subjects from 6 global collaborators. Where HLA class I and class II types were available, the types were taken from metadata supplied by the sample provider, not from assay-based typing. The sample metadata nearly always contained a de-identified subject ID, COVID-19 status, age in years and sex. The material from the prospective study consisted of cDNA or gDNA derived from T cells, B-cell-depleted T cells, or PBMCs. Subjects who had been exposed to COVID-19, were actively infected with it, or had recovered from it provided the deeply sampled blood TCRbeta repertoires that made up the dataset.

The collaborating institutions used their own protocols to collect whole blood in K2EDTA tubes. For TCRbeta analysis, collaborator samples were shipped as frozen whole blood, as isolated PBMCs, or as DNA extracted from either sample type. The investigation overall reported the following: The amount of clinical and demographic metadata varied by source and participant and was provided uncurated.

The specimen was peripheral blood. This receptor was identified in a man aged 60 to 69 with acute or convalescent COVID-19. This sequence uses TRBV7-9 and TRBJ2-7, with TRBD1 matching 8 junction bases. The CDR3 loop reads CASSPPHGQGYEQYF. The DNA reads TGTGCCAGCAGCCCGCCTCATGGACAGGGCTACGAGCAGTACTTC.